This TCR beta chain stems from a study of OX40 agonist ivuxolimab in advanced cancers. The CDR3 loop spans 13 amino acids. Trimming left V 8 bases short and J 3 bases short, with 11 bases between. Germline lookup yields CDR1 MNHEY and CDR2 SMNVEV (reference sequence). Clones were read by immunoSEQ multiplex PCR, and TCRdb kept only the in-frame ones, dropping some. This sample has 60,000 or so clones, with 94% found just once. The rearrangement uses TRBV27 and TRBJ1-5; a possible D gene is TRBD1 (6 bases). The source is an adult with an advanced solid tumor such as melanoma, head and neck, liver or kidney cancer. The sample consisted of CD4+ or CD8+ T cells sorted from blood, taken in a trial of the OX40 agonist ivuxolimab. CDR3 loop: CASSTGYNQPQHF. The CDR3 DNA is TGTGCCAGCTCTACAGGGTACAATCAGCCCCAGCATTTT.